These 12 T cell receptor beta chains were all obtained from the same sample, sequenced in a study of blood T cells in healthy people across ages. Then a second PCR, running about 7 to 11 cycles, was carried out with a sample-barcoded 5' primer and a J-beta primer mix. TCRdb independently ran MiXCR on the 5' RACE reads; one entry per CDR3 protein. The sample lists around 700,000 distinct CDR3 sequences; about 25% were seen once. These same data were also listed under a study on T cells of mothers and their children.

The sample comprised blood. The receptor source for this set is a boy aged 5-17 years in good health.

The chain combines TRBV7-9 with TRBJ1-1; perhaps TRBD1 as D (5 bases). CDR3 length: 13 residues. Per the germline V gene, CDR1 is SEHNR and CDR2 is FQNEAQ (reference sequence). Between the trimmed V and J ends, which lost 6 bases and 7 bases, there was a span of 15 bases. CDR3 nucleotides: TGTGCCAGCAGGGCGACAGCCGAAATTGAAGCTTTCTTT. As protein: CASRATAEIEAFF. Full variable domain (missing parts from reference TRBV7-9 and TRBJ1-1): DTGVSQNPRHKITKRGQNVTFRCDPISEHNRLYWYRQTLGQGPEFLTYFQNEAQLEKSRLLSDRFSAERPKGSFSTLEIQRTEQGDSAMYLCASRATAEIEAFFGQGTRLTVV.

This clonotype was counted between two and nine times. This chain uses TRBV6-7 with TRBJ1-5; 8 bases align to TRBD1. TRBV6-7 is treated as an ORF (open reading frame) with a function not yet certain. After removal of 6 bases from V and 2 bases from J, the junction contained 18 bases not matched to a gene. This CDR3 is built from 19 residues. CDR3 sequence reads: CASSWYRDRRCCGNQPQHF. The CDR3 nucleotides are TGTGCCAGCAGCTGGTACCGGGACAGGCGATGTTGCGGCAATCAGCCCCAGCATTTT.

V gene TRBV3-1 combines with J gene TRBJ1-3, with D possibly being TRBD1 (6 bases). Germline values: CDR1 LGHDT, CDR2 YNNKEL (reference sequence). The CDR3 totals 15 residues. Trimming removed 4 bases from V and 4 bases from J, with 14 bases in between. The CDR3 nucleotides read TGTGCCAGCAGCCCTCCAGGGGAAATAGGAAACACCATATATTTT. Translation: CASSPPGEIGNTIYF.

The rearrangement joins TRBV7-3 to TRBJ2-3; no clear D gene. Germline V lookup: CDR1 SGHTA, CDR2 FQGTGA. The CDR3 covers 14 residues. The ends were cut back, 4 bases at V and 1 base at J, with 9 bases in the middle. CDR3 nucleotides: TGTGCCAGCAGCTCCACCTTAGGCACAGATACGCAGTATTTT. This codes for CASSSTLGTDTQYF.

This clonotype was observed a few times. The rearrangement uses TRBV12-5 and TRBJ2-1; maybe TRBD2 (5 bases). Trimming stripped 5 bases from V and 0 bases from J, with 11 bases between. The CDR3 length is 15 residues. CDR1 is LGHNT, CDR2 FRNRAP, per germline. The CDR3 region has the DNA TGTGCTAGTGGTGCCTGGGGAGACTCCTACAATGAGCAGTTCTTC. Encoded protein: CASGAWGDSYNEQFF.

Note on this clonotype: At one of its ends the junction is not consistent with the germline gene, which may arise from a read error. V and J are TRBV9 and TRBJ2-3; a possible D gene is TRBD2 (6 bases). Germline values: CDR1 SGDLS, CDR2 YYNGEE. CDR3 length: 14 residues. The CDR3 spells CASSAGTSTGTQYF. The CDR3 nucleotides read TGTGCCAGCAGCGCCGGAACTAGCACAGGTACGCAGTATTTT.

J is TRBJ2-7 and V is TRBV6-2 or TRBV6-3, with TRBD1 identical over 7 bases. The CDR3 totals 16 residues. V was clipped by 0 bases and J by 2 bases; unmatched bases: 7. The germline V gene encodes CDR1 MNHEY and CDR2 SVGEGT. The CDR3 loop reads CASSYSASDRPYEQYF. CDR3 DNA: TGTGCCAGCAGTTACTCGGCCTCGGACAGGCCCTACGAGCAGTACTTC.

This clonotype was detected a few times. At one end, the junction sequence differs from germline, possibly due to a read error. Here the CDR3 reads CAGSSRTALAKNIQYF. The CDR3 DNA follows: TGTGCCGGCAGTTCGAGGACTGCGCTAGCCAAAAACATTCAGTACTTC. The chain employs TRBV12-3 or TRBV12-4 and TRBJ2-4, with a possible D match to TRBD2 (5 bases). This CDR3 contains 16 residues.

As concerns this clonotype: A read error may account for a junction end that differs from germline. The rearrangement links TRBV12-3 or TRBV12-4 to TRBJ2-6; tentatively, D is TRBD1 (5 bases). The CDR3 totals 16 residues. CDR3 sequence: CASSLNSRSGANALTF. CDR3 nucleotide sequence: TGTGCCAGCAGTTTAAATTCCCGCTCTGGGGCCAACGCCCTGACTTTC.

Only a few counts were recorded for this clonotype. This chain uses TRBV2 with TRBJ2-5, with D hard to call. TRBJ2-7 matches the DNA end more closely, so the J call is doubtful. The germline V gene encodes CDR1 SNHLY and CDR2 FYNNEI. The CDR3 is 14 residues long. The CDR3 DNA reads TGTGCCAGCATAGCTAGACAATCAGGTTACGAGCAGTACTTC. Protein: CASIARQSGYEQYF.

This clonotype was found a few times. The chain employs TRBV20-1 and TRBJ2-5; D is tentatively TRBD1 or TRBD2 (5 bases each). The J call may be incorrect, as the DNA end agrees better with TRBJ2-1. From germline, CDR1 is DFQATT and CDR2 SNEGSKA (reference sequence). The CDR3 is 13 residues long. CDR3 bases: TGCAGTGCTAGAGAACCGGGGCTGGGTGAGCAGTTCTTC. It specifies CSAREPGLGEQFF.

The rearrangement joins TRBV4-3 to TRBJ2-1; TRBD2 matches at 8 bases. This CDR3 contains 17 residues. Per germline, CDR1 LGHNA and CDR2 YSLEER. The V gene end was trimmed by 1 base and the J gene end by 8 bases; junction bases not matched to a gene: 13. The CDR3 DNA reads TGCGCCAGCAGCCAAGGCCCCTCTCCGGGGGGGCTCTATGAGCAGTTCTTC. Protein: CASSQGPSPGGLYEQFF.